The clone carrying this TCR beta chain was recorded at least ten times. The source of the sample is a study of human T cells and chemical hapten exposure. The CDR3 consists of 15 residues. Trimming shortened V by 2 bases and J by 1 base, and 11 bases separated the two germline ends. Germline CDR1 SGDLS, CDR2 YYNGEE. Time point defined: healthy volunteer bleed at 6 weeks. Total RNA was extracted from unfractionated whole blood. TCRdb re-called the RACE reads with MiXCR, one entry per CDR3 protein. The sample comprises 65,000 to 95,000 distinct CDR3 sequences, over 6.5% of which are singletons, and 1.7% rests with the top ten.

The specimen was whole blood. The rearrangement joins TRBV9 to TRBJ2-3, with D tentatively TRBD2 (6 bases). This TCR derives from a female donor in good health. Some clones in this sample may be carry-over from other donors' samples. The CDR3 loop reads CASSVEGFRTDTQYF. CDR3 DNA: TGTGCCAGCAGCGTGGAGGGCTTCCGCACAGATACGCAGTATTTT.